The 4 T cell receptor beta chains below all came from one sample that was sequenced in a study of response to subunit inactivated influenza vaccine. TCRdb itself ran the RT-PCR reads through MiXCR, one entry per CDR3 protein. The sample consists of around 300,000 distinct CDR3 sequences, around 22% of them appearing once. The sample was PBMCs from blood, taken less than 22 months after vaccination. These receptor sequences come from a man between 50 and 70 years old who received an inactivated influenza vaccine.

This chain joins TRBV7-9 and TRBJ1-1; no definite D call. This CDR3 comprises 13 residues. Germline lookup yields CDR1 SEHNR and CDR2 FQNEAQ (reference sequence). Trimming removed 4 bases from V and 5 bases from J, with 11 bases in between. The DNA for the CDR3 is TGTGCCAGCAGCTCGAGACAAATTACTGAAGCTTTCTTT. Translating it yields CASSSRQITEAFF.

This chain joins TRBV6-5 and TRBJ2-1; D is ambiguous. CDR3 size: 15 residues. Trimming removed 0 bases from V and 0 bases from J, with 6 bases in between. The V gene's germline CDR1 is MNHEY and CDR2 SVGAGI. The CDR3 DNA follows: TGTGCCAGCAGTTACTCGCCGAGCTCCTACAATGAGCAGTTCTTC. It specifies CASSYSPSSYNEQFF.

The V call is TRBV19, the J call TRBJ1-5, with TRBD1 identical over 9 bases. From germline, CDR1 is LNHDA and CDR2 SQIVND (reference sequence). The length of the CDR3 is 13 residues. V shed 8 bases and J 7 bases; nucleotides not matched to a gene: 6. Written as DNA, the CDR3 is TGTGCCAGTCGGACAGGGGATCACCAGCCCCAGCATTTT. This codes for CASRTGDHQPQHF.

This clonotype was detected ten times or more. The rearrangement links TRBV12-3 or TRBV12-4 to TRBJ1-2; 9 nucleotides agree with TRBD1. CDR3 size: 13 residues. The J segment lost 7 bases and the V segment lost 6 bases, leaving 6 bases of the junction unmatched. The DNA for the CDR3 is TGTGCCAGCAGCCCGGGACAGGGCTTTGGCTACACCTTC. Residues: CASSPGQGFGYTF.